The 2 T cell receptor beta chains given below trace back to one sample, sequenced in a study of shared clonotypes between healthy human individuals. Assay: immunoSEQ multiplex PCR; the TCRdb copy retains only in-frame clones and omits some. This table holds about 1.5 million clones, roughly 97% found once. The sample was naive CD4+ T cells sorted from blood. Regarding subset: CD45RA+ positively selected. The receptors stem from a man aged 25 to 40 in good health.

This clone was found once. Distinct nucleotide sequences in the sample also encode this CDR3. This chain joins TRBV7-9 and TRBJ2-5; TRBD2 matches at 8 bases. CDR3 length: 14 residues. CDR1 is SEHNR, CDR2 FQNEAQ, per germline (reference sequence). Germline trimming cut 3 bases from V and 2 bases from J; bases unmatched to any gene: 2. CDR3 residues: CASSFTGGQETQYF. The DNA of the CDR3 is TGTGCCAGCAGCTTCACGGGGGGGCAAGAGACCCAGTACTTC.

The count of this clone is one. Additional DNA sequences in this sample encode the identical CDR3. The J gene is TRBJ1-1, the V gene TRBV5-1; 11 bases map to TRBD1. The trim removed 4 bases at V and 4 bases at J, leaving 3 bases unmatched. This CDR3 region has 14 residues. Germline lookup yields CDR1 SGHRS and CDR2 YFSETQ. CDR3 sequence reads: CASSPGQGGTEAFF. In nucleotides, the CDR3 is TGCGCCAGCAGCCCGGGACAGGGGGGCACTGAAGCTTTCTTT.